Listed here are 7 T cell receptor beta chains from one sample, sequenced in a study of cytomegalovirus exposure and HLA in healthy donors. Amplification used 60 Vbeta primers and 13 Jbeta primers. The assay was immunoSEQ multiplex PCR, and TCRdb's table has in-frame clones only and misses some. The data show around 170,000 clones, around 78% seen once. The sequenced sample was PBMCs. These receptors were taken from a man between 35 and 55 years old in good health and CMV-seronegative.

The genes are TRBV5-1 and TRBJ2-7, with TRBD2 identical over 7 bases. V trimming: 5 bases; J trimming: 0 bases; junction bases outside the gene matches: 5. Germline assignment: CDR1 SGHRS and CDR2 YFSETQ. This CDR3 spans 14 amino acids. The CDR3 coding sequence is TGCGCCAGCAGGTCGGGACTACTCTCCTACGAGCAGTACTTC. It is translated as CASRSGLLSYEQYF.

Only a few counts were recorded for this clone. The gene calls are TRBV5-6 and TRBJ2-2, with 11 bases fitting TRBD2. CDR1 and CDR2 from the germline V gene are SGHDT and YYEEEE. Losses at the gene ends were 2 bases for V and 8 bases for J; bases not matched to a gene: 8. This CDR3 contains 16 residues. CDR3 sequence: CASSFRTSGYWGELFF. CDR3 nucleotide sequence: TGTGCCAGCAGCTTCCGGACTAGCGGGTATTGGGGGGAGCTGTTTTTT.

The V and J genes are TRBV11-3 and TRBJ2-2; TRBD1 might be the D (5 bases). V lost 4 bases and J lost 4, with 10 bases in between. Looked up from germline, CDR1 is SGHNT and CDR2 is YENEEA. The CDR3 covers 14 residues. The CDR3 coding sequence is TGTGCCAGCAGCTCAGGGAAGGGCACCGGGGAGCTGTTTTTT. Residues: CASSSGKGTGELFF. The whole variable domain, remainder taken from reference TRBV11-3 and TRBJ2-2, is EAGVVQSPRYKIIEKKQPVAFWCNPISGHNTLYWYLQNLGQGPELLIRYENEEAVDDSQLPKDRFSAERLKGVDSTLKIQPAELGDSAVYLCASSSGKGTGELFFGEGSRLTVL.

J is TRBJ2-7 and V is TRBV6-1; TRBD1 matches 8 bases. V lost 7 bases to trimming and J lost 11 bases; unmatched junction nucleotides: 10. This CDR3 comprises 12 residues. Germline V CDR1 and CDR2: MNHNS, SASEGT. The CDR3 is CASTPGGGTEYV. In DNA, the CDR3 is TGTGCCAGCACCCCAGGGGGCGGGACGGAGTACGTC.

V gene TRBV6-1 combines with J gene TRBJ2-7; maybe TRBD1 (6 bases). This CDR3 has 16 residues. The germline V and J ends were trimmed by 2 bases and 4 bases, with 18 bases remaining between them. Germline V gene lookup returns CDR1 MNHNS and CDR2 SASEGT. The DNA for the CDR3 is TGTGCCAGCAGTGAAAGTAAACAGGGAACGAATTACGAGCAGTACGTC. It encodes CASSESKQGTNYEQYV.

The chain's CDR3 is CASSQGIANTEAFF. CDR3 sequence (DNA): TGTGCCAGCAGCCAAGGAATAGCGAACACTGAAGCTTTCTTT. The genes are TRBV4-2 and TRBJ1-1; no definite D call. V was pared by 1 base and J by 1 base, with 7 bases between. The CDR3 runs 14 residues. In germline, CDR1 is LGHNA, CDR2 YNFKEQ.

The CDR3 nucleotides read TGCGCCAGCAGCTCCCAAACCGGGGGACTCGAGGAACTGTTTTTT. This encodes CASSSQTGGLEELFF. The rearrangement uses TRBV5-1 and TRBJ1-4; weak D call: TRBD1 (5 bases). From germline, CDR1 is SGHRS and CDR2 YFSETQ. V was clipped by 3 bases and J by 12 bases, with 21 bases between them. This CDR3 has 15 amino acids.